The next 27 T cell receptor beta chains were all read from a single sample in a study of CD8+CD57+ T cells in acquired aplastic anemia (dated by TCRdb to about 2018). Data came from an Illumina HiSeq 2000. Genomic DNA served as template for TCR beta VDJ combination and CDR3 sequence profiling. The public reads were reanalyzed by TCRdb: fastp trimming at Q25, MiXCR alignment, in-frame beta chains only. All rows with the same CDR3 protein become a single entry with the most common DNA and genes. This sample holds 400,000 to 450,000 distinct CDR3 sequences; around 72% were observed only once. Under 4.5% of the sample goes to the ten largest clones. The sequencing input was sorted CD4+, CD8+, or CD8+CD57+ T cells (not recorded which) from PBMCs. All receptors derive from a human donor in good health, serving as a control.

This clonotype was counted between two and nine times. An end of the junction differs from the germline gene, which may be a read error. CDR3 bases: TGTGCCAGCAGCGTTGAAGTGGTGAAGACTGAAGCTTTCTTT. Translating gives CASSVEVVKTEAFF. The J gene is TRBJ1-1, the V gene TRBV9; D gene ambiguous. There are 14 residues in the CDR3. Germline-derived CDR1 and CDR2 are SGDLS and YYNGEE.

J is TRBJ2-3 and V is TRBV12-3 or TRBV12-4; D perhaps matches TRBD2 (5 bases). This CDR3 has 18 amino acids. V lost 6 bases, J lost 0 bases, and 22 bases lay in between. This CDR3 reads CASSRGQDSLISTDTQYF. The CDR3 DNA sequence: TGTGCCAGCAGCCGAGGGCAGGACTCTCTTATTAGCACAGATACGCAGTATTTT.

The rearrangement joins TRBV6-4 to TRBJ2-7; D is perhaps TRBD1 (5 bases). Trimming took off 2 bases at V and 4 bases at J, with 15 bases between the two ends. Germline assignment: CDR1 MRHNA and CDR2 SNTAGT. The length of the CDR3 is 15 residues. The CDR3 is CASSDPERQRYEQYF. DNA of the CDR3: TGTGCCAGCAGTGACCCCGAACGACAGCGATACGAGCAGTACTTC.

Regarding this clonotype: The junction shows a germline mismatch at one end, possibly a read error. The chain links TRBV7-3 to TRBJ1-4, with no clear D. This CDR3 region has 14 residues. Per the germline V gene, CDR1 is SGHTA and CDR2 is FQGTGA. The CDR3: CASSKGRNNEKLFF. Here the CDR3 DNA reads TGTGCCAGCAGCAAGGGCAGGAATAATGAAAAGCTGTTTTTT.

Points on this clonotype: Germline is not matched at one junction end, which may reflect a read error. The rearrangement joins TRBV7-3 to TRBJ1-1, with unresolved D. The CDR3 has 14 residues. Germline V lookup: CDR1 SGHTA, CDR2 FQGTGA. CDR3 nucleotide sequence: TGTGCCAGCAGCGAGGGAGCCACGAACACCGAAGCTTTCTTT. The encoded protein is CASSEGATNTEAFF.

This clonotype was seen repeatedly, ten times or more. The chain carries TRBV6-5 and TRBJ1-6, with D unresolved. CDR3 length: 15 amino acids. Germline V CDR1 and CDR2: MNHEY, SVGAGI. Trimming left V 5 bases short and J 2 bases short, with 10 bases between. CDR3 residues: CASSRVGTYNSPLHF. The CDR3 DNA is TGTGCCAGCAGTCGGGTAGGAACCTATAATTCACCCCTCCACTTT.

This clonotype occurred many times. V gene TRBV7-2 combines with J gene TRBJ2-7; TRBD1 matches at 11 bases. The ends lost 2 bases at V and 5 bases at J; junction bases unmatched: 8. The CDR3 is 16 residues long. Germline loops: CDR1 SGHTA, CDR2 FQGNSA. CDR3 in amino acids: CASSLPWTGGMDEQYF. Written as DNA, the CDR3 is TGTGCCAGCAGCTTACCGTGGACAGGGGGCATGGACGAGCAGTACTTC.

Remarks on this clonotype: One end of the junction varies from germline; a read error may be responsible. CDR3 coding DNA: TGTGCCAGCAGTTTACTGGGACAGGTCAATGAAAATCTGTTTTTT. This encodes CASSLLGQVNENLFF. The rearrangement uses TRBV12-3 or TRBV12-4 and TRBJ1-4, with 8 bases lining up with TRBD1. The CDR3 contains 15 residues.

On this clonotype itself: One end of the junction varies from germline; a read error may be responsible. This chain uses TRBV24-1 with TRBJ1-1, with a possible D match to TRBD1 (5 bases). Germline V gene data show CDR1 as KGHDR and CDR2 as SFDVKD. This CDR3 has 14 residues. The CDR3 DNA sequence: TGTGCCACCTGTGCGACAGCGTCCACCACTGAGGATTACTTT. Protein product: CATCATASTTEDYF.

Comment on this clonotype: A read error may account for a junction end that differs from germline. The chain has TRBV7-9 and TRBJ1-1, with D perhaps matching TRBD1 (5 bases). This CDR3 is built from 14 residues. CDR1 and CDR2 from the germline V gene are SEHNR and FQNEAQ (reference sequence). The CDR3 region has the DNA TGTGCCAGCAGGCGCGGGGGTGGGGGGACTGAAGTTTTCTTT. It encodes CASRRGGGGTEVFF.

The chain recombines TRBV5-1 with TRBJ1-2; 8 nucleotides match TRBD1. The V gene's germline CDR1 is SGHRS and CDR2 YFSETQ. Losses at the gene ends were 5 bases for V and 8 bases for J; bases not matched to a gene: 14. This CDR3 is built from 15 residues. CDR3 in DNA: TGCGCCAGCAGACGCGGACAGGGACGATCGGAAGGCTACACCTTC. Its translation: CASRRGQGRSEGYTF.

This chain uses TRBV7-9 with TRBJ1-1, with D maybe TRBD1 (5 bases). The CDR3 runs to 14 residues. V was clipped by 3 bases and J by 5 bases, with 13 bases between them. Germline-derived CDR1 and CDR2 are SEHNR and FQNEAQ (reference sequence). In DNA, the CDR3 is TGTGCCAGCAGCTTGTCAGGGATTCGGACTGAAGCTTTCTTT. Translated: CASSLSGIRTEAFF.

This clonotype showed up just once. This chain links TRBV20-1 with TRBJ1-2, with D unclear. Germline CDR1 is DFQATT and CDR2 is SNEGSKA (reference sequence). Trimming took 3 bases from V and 9 from J, leaving 17 bases between them. The CDR3 has 13 amino acids. The CDR3 region is CSARAGDQPRYTF. Written as DNA, the CDR3 is TGCAGTGCTAGGGCCGGGGATCAGCCCCGCTACACCTTC.

At least ten counts were recorded for this clonotype. The chain combines TRBV10-3 with TRBJ2-5; 10 bases match TRBD2. The CDR3 totals 15 residues. V shed 8 bases and J 0 bases; nucleotides not matched to a gene: 6. Germline V CDR1 and CDR2: ENHRY, SYGVKD. CDR3 region: CAIGESGGDQETQYF. CDR3 bases: TGTGCCATCGGAGAGAGCGGGGGGGACCAAGAGACCCAGTACTTC.

The chain uses TRBV5-5 and TRBJ2-1; possibly TRBD1 or TRBD2 for D (5 bases each). The ends were cut back, 0 bases at V and 7 bases at J, with 20 bases in the middle. Per germline, CDR1 SGHKS and CDR2 YYEKEE (reference sequence). The CDR3 spans 17 residues. CDR3 in DNA: TGTGCCAGCAGCTTGGCGAGTGAGGGCCCAAAGGGGAATGAGCAGTTCTTC. It translates to CASSLASEGPKGNEQFF.

The rearrangement joins TRBV19 to TRBJ1-2; 8 bases are a match to TRBD1. Germline CDR1 LNHDA, CDR2 SQIVND (reference sequence). This CDR3 is built from 19 residues. V was clipped by 4 bases and J by 4 bases; unmatched bases: 20. CDR3 DNA: TGTGCCAGTAGTACCGGGATCCGGGACAGGAGGCCTGTCTCCTATGGCTACACCTTC. Encoded protein: CASSTGIRDRRPVSYGYTF.

This chain connects TRBV7-2 to TRBJ2-5, with D perhaps matching TRBD1 (6 bases). Deletions cut 1 base from V and 0 bases from J, with 18 bases between. This CDR3 comprises 18 residues. The germline gives CDR1 SGHTA, CDR2 FQGNSA. CDR3: CASSLGRGSAPHQETQYF. CDR3 DNA sequence: TGTGCCAGCAGCTTAGGTAGGGGGTCAGCGCCCCACCAAGAGACCCAGTACTTC.

The chain carries TRBV2 and TRBJ1-2; a possible D gene is TRBD1 (6 bases). From germline, CDR1 is SNHLY and CDR2 FYNNEI. The CDR3 is 14 amino acids. The germline V and J ends were trimmed by 8 bases and 3 bases, with 16 bases remaining between them. CDR3 nucleotide sequence: TGTGCCAGCGGGGACGGGGGCTTGGACTATGGCTACACCTTC. Amino acid sequence: CASGDGGLDYGYTF.

The chain links TRBV15 to TRBJ2-7; 10 nucleotides line up with TRBD1. Trimming took 0 bases from V and 0 from J; bases not matched to a gene: 8. CDR1 is LNHNV and CDR2 is YYDKDF in the germline V gene (reference sequence). There are 18 residues in the CDR3. The CDR3 here is CATSREGSGTGVSYEQYF. For the CDR3, the DNA is TGTGCCACCAGCAGAGAGGGGTCCGGGACAGGGGTCTCCTACGAGCAGTACTTC.

The genes are TRBV20-1 and TRBJ1-5; perhaps TRBD1 as D (5 bases). Germline CDR1 DFQATT, CDR2 SNEGSKA (reference sequence). V lost 5 bases and J 14 bases, leaving 19 bases between the germline ends. CDR3 size: 12 residues. CDR3 bases: TGCAGTGCTTTTAGGCAGGACACTGAAGAGCATTTT. This gives the protein CSAFRQDTEEHF.

In its sample, this clonotype was seen once. This chain connects TRBV6-5 to TRBJ1-1, with D tentatively TRBD1 (5 bases). With 6 bases removed from V and 2 bases from J, the gap between germline ends came to 16 bases. CDR3 length: 15 residues. Germline values: CDR1 MNHEY, CDR2 SVGAGI. Here the CDR3 DNA reads TGTGCCAGCAGCAAGGCAATGGGGGGAAACACTGAAGCTTTCTTT. Translating gives CASSKAMGGNTEAFF.

The chain links TRBV19 to TRBJ2-5, with TRBD2 identical over 9 bases. CDR1 and CDR2 (germline): LNHDA, SQIVND (reference sequence). This CDR3 has 16 residues. Losses at the gene ends were 7 bases for V and 3 bases for J; bases not matched to a gene: 12. The CDR3 sequence: CASTSAGGGGEETQYF. CDR3 nucleotides: TGTGCCAGTACCTCTGCGGGCGGGGGGGGTGAAGAGACCCAGTACTTC.

Of note for this clonotype: The CDR3 does not end in the conserved phenylalanine or tryptophan, so this is likely a read error. The DNA is left out, because the CDR3 cannot be placed on it with certainty; the CDR3 is given as TCRdb lists it. The chain carries TRBV5-1 and TRBJ1-6. Both ends counted, the CDR3 spans 14 residues. From germline, CDR1 is SGHRS and CDR2 YFSETQ. CDR3 amino acids: CASSLAGTGSPPHS.

The V call is TRBV5-6, the J call TRBJ1-5, with D possibly TRBD1 on 5 matching bases. The germline gives CDR1 SGHDT, CDR2 YYEEEE. The CDR3 totals 13 residues. V was pared by 4 bases and J by 5 bases, with 10 bases between. This CDR3 is CASSVGPHQPQHF. CDR3 DNA: TGTGCCAGCAGCGTGGGACCTCATCAGCCCCAGCATTTT.

There are many counts of this clonotype. This chain uses TRBV5-1 with TRBJ2-3; the match to TRBD1 covers 7 bases. This CDR3 is 13 amino acids long. V trimming: 4 bases; J trimming: 6 bases; junction bases outside the gene matches: 5. In germline, CDR1 is SGHRS, CDR2 YFSETQ. The chain's CDR3 is CASSTTGMDTQYF. DNA of the CDR3: TGCGCCAGCAGCACGACAGGGATGGATACGCAGTATTTT. The complete variable domain, with remaining parts taken from reference TRBV5-1 and TRBJ2-3, reads KAGVTQTPRYLIKTRGQQVTLSCSPISGHRSVSWYQQTPGQGLQFLFEYFSETQRNKGNFPGRFSGRQFSNSRSEMNVSTLELGDSALYLCASSTTGMDTQYFGPGTRLTVL.

This clonotype appeared many times. J is TRBJ2-2 and V is TRBV5-1; 10 bases fit TRBD2. Per the germline V gene, CDR1 is SGHRS and CDR2 is YFSETQ. The junction had 7 bases not matched to a gene; V was cut back by 4 bases and J by 7 bases. This CDR3 contains 15 residues. The CDR3 reads CASSGGLAMDGELFF. The CDR3 region has the DNA TGCGCCAGCAGCGGGGGACTAGCGATGGACGGGGAGCTGTTTTTT.

The chain joins TRBV7-2 to TRBJ2-2, with D perhaps TRBD2 (6 bases). The germline CDR1 and CDR2 sequences are SGHTA and FQGNSA. This CDR3 spans 14 amino acids. V gave up 6 bases and J gave up 1 base, with 9 bases separating them. This CDR3 reads CASRSRGNTGELFF. The CDR3 DNA sequence: TGTGCCAGCAGGTCGCGGGGGAACACCGGGGAGCTGTTTTTT. The complete variable domain, with remaining parts taken from reference TRBV7-2 and TRBJ2-2, reads GAGVSQSPSNKVTEKGKDVELRCDPISGHTALYWYRQSLGQGLEFLIYFQGNSAPDKSGLPSDRFSAERTGGSVSTLTIQRTQQEDSAVYLCASRSRGNTGELFFGEGSRLTVL.